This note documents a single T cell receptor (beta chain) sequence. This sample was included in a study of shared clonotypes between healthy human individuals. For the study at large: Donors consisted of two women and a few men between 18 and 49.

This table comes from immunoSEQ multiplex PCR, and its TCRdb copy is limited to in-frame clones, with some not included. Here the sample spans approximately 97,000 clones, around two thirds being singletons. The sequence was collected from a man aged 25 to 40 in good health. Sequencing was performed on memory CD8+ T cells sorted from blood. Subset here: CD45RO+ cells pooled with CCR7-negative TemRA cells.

This CDR3 is CASSYQGGSAGYTF. Written as DNA, the CDR3 is TGTGCCAGCAGTTACCAAGGGGGGAGCGCGGGCTACACCTTC. This rearrangement joins TRBV6-6 to TRBJ1-2, with D possibly TRBD1 on 6 matching bases. This CDR3 is built from 14 residues. Trimming took 2 bases from V and 8 from J, leaving 15 bases between them. Per germline, CDR1 MNHNY and CDR2 SVGAGI (reference sequence).